A single T cell receptor (beta chain) is shown here with its context. Under the authors' procedure: The authors estimated nucleated cell counts from reference gene primer amplification. Sequenced by immunoSEQ multiplex PCR; TCRdb stores in-frame clones only, minus some. That table gives V, J and clone size, and the DNA gave D and trimming. The sample has 200,000 to 250,000 clones, under 90% seen once. CDR3 size: 15 residues. Per the germline V gene, CDR1 is MGHRA and CDR2 is YSYEKL. J gave up 1 base and V 3 bases, and 3 bases lay outside the gene matches. The data belong to a study of blood T cell repertoires in COVID-19. Turning to the study itself: Sources were T cells, B-cell-depleted T cells, or PBMCs; the material itself was cDNA or gDNA.

The specimen sequenced was peripheral blood. The receptor comes from a man aged 60 to 69 who had recovered from COVID-19. The rearrangement links TRBV4-1 to TRBJ1-1; 9 bases map to TRBD1. The CDR3 loop reads CASSQGDRANTEAFF. The CDR3 DNA reads as TGCGCCAGCAGCCAGGGGGACAGGGCGAACACTGAAGCTTTCTTT.